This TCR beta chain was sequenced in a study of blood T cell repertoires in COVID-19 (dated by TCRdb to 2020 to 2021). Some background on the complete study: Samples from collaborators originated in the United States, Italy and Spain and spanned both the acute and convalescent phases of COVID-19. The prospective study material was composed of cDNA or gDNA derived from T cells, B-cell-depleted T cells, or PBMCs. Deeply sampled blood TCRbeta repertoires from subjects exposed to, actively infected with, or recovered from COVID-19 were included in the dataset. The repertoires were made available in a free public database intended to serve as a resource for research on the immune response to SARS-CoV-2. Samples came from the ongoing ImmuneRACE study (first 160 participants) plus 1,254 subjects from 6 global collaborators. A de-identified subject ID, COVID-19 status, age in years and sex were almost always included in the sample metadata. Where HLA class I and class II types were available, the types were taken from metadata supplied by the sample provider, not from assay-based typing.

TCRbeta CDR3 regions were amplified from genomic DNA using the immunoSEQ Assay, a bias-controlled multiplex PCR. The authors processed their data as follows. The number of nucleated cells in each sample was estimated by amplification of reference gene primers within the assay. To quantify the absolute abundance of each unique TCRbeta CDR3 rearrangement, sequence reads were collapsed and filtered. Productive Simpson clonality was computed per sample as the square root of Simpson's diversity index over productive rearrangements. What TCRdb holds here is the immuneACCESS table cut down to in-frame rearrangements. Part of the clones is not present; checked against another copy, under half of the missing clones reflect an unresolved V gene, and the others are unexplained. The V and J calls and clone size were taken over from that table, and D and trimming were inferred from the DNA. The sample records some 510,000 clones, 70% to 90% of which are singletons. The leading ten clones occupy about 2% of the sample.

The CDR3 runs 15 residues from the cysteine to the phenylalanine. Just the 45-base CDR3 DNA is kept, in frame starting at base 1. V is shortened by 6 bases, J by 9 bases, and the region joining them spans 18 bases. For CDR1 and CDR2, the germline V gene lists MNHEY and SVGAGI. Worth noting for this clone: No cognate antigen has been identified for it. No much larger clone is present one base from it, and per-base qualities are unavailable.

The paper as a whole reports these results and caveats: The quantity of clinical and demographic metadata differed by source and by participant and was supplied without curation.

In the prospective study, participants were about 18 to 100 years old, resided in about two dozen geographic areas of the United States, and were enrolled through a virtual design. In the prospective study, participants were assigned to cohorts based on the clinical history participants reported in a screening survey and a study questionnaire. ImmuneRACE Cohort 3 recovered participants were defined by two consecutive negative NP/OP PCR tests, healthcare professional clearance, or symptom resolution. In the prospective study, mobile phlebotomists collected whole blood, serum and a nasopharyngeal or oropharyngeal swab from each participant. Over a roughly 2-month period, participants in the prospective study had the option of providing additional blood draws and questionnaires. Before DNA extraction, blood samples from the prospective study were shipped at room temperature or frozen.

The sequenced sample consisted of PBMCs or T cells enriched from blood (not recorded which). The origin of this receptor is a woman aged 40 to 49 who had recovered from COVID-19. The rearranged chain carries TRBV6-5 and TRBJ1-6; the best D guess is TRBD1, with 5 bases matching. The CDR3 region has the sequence CASRTDNPLISPLHF. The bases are TGTGCCAGCAGAACGGACAACCCACTGATTTCACCCCTCCACTTT.